This T cell receptor (beta chain) was sequenced in a study of graft-versus-host responses after intestinal transplantation. Study in general: Each recipient received a multivisceral, liver-intestinal, or isolated intestinal graft. Among the recipients, all got anti-thymocyte globulin induction and then tacrolimus and steroids for roughly three years. Study-wide findings and caveats: Allografts carried high graft-versus-host to host-versus-graft clonal ratios in patients having graft-donor T cell macrochimerism. In recipient marrow, GvH clones were found, and some appeared first in ileum or blood.

The protocol was immunoSEQ multiplex PCR, while the TCRdb copy is restricted to in-frame clones and leaves out a portion. Among about 18,000 clones listed, 90% were seen once. The CDR3 is 17 residues long. The V end lost 0 bases, the J end lost 4 bases, and 20 bases lay between the germline ends. The germline V gene has CDR1 SGHRS and CDR2 YFSETQ. In this sample, this clone turned up once. What it binds is unknown. The TCR originated in a human patient who received an intestinal transplant, so some T cells may come from the graft donor. The chain employs TRBV5-1 and TRBJ2-7; no clear D. The material sequenced was PBMCs, taken approximately 370 days after transplant. The CDR3 DNA is TGCGCCAGCAGCTTGGGGACGGACGACCAGCCCCTTTACGAGCAGTACTTC. Translation: CASSLGTDDQPLYEQYF.